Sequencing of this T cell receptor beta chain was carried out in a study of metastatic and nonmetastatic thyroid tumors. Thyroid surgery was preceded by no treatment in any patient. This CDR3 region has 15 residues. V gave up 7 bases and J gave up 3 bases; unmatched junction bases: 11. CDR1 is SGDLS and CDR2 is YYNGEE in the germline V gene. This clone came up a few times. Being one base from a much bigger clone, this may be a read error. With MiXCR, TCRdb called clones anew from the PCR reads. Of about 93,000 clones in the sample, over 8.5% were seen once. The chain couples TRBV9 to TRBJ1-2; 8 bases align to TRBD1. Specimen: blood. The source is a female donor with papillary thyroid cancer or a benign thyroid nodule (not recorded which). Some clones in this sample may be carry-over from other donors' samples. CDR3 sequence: CASGPRQGRYYGYTF. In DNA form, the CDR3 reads TGTGCCAGCGGCCCTCGACAGGGGAGATACTATGGCTACACCTTC. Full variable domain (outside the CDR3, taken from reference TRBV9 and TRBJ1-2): DSGVTQTPKHLITATGQRVTLRCSPRSGDLSVYWYQQSLDQGLQFLIQYYNGEERAKGNILERFSAQQFPDLHSELNLSSLELGDSALYFCASGPRQGRYYGYTFGSGTRLTVV.